The present T cell receptor beta chain was sequenced within a study of blood T cell repertoires in COVID-19. Study-wide context: Material from acute and convalescent COVID-19 was sourced from the United States, Italy and Spain.

As originally analysed: How many nucleated cells were present was estimated from reference gene primer amplification. The assay was immunoSEQ multiplex PCR, and TCRdb's table has in-frame clones only and misses some. D and trimming were read from the DNA, whereas the V and J calls and clone size are those reported in that table. The repertoire holds nearly 350,000 clones, over 75% seen once, with more than 1% in the top ten. The germline V and J ends were trimmed by 4 bases and 5 bases, with 13 bases remaining between them. Germline CDR1 and CDR2: LGHDT and YNNKEL (reference sequence). CDR3 length: 14 residues.

The receptor's source is a woman aged 25 to 45 who had recovered from COVID-19. What was sequenced was PBMCs or T cells enriched from blood (not recorded which). The chain recombines TRBV3-1 (or the pseudogene TRBV3-2) with TRBJ2-3, with a possible D match to TRBD2 (5 bases). This CDR3 is CASSPLKRVDTQYF. The CDR3 nucleotides read TGTGCCAGCAGCCCACTAAAGAGGGTAGATACGCAGTATTTT.